The T cell receptor beta chain under discussion was sequenced for a study of regulatory T cells in long-lasting Graves disease. With iRepertoire HTBI primers and Arm-PCR of CDR3 regions, TCR beta libraries were built. From the multiplex PCR reads, TCRdb called clonotypes with MiXCR, one entry per CDR3 protein. The data show 250,000 to 300,000 distinct CDR3 sequences, about 18% seen once. Trimming took off 1 base at V and 0 bases at J, with 9 bases between the two ends. Germline CDR1 reads SGHTA; CDR2 reads FQGNSA. This CDR3 has 15 amino acids. Time point of the sample: newly diagnosed GD, antithyroid drugs for less than 3 months. PBMCs were the source of the RNA used for TCR sequencing. This clonotype was detected many times. These same records also appear under a second study, on T cells in Graves' hyperthyroidism and ophthalmopathy. That paper states: Initially, a first-round RT-PCR of the TCR CDR3 employed the HTBI primer set. Most thyroid clonotypes with frequency above 0.001 were detected in blood. The model predicted ophthalmopathy a median about 6.6 months before onset.

The specimen was peripheral blood mononuclear cells (PBMCs), collected at new diagnosis, from a patient treated with antithyroid drugs. This receptor was obtained from a woman in her thirties with Graves disease. This chain links TRBV7-2 with TRBJ1-2; D not certain. CDR3 sequence reads: CASSLEVGPNYGYTF. In DNA, the CDR3 is TGTGCCAGCAGCTTAGAGGTCGGCCCTAACTATGGCTACACCTTC. The full variable domain, its missing parts supplied by reference TRBV7-2 and TRBJ1-2, is GAGVSQSPSNKVTEKGKDVELRCDPISGHTALYWYRQSLGQGLEFLIYFQGNSAPDKSGLPSDRFSAERTGGSVSTLTIQRTQQEDSAVYLCASSLEVGPNYGYTFGSGTRLTVV.